This is a list of T cell receptor beta chains from one sample in a study of type 1 regulatory T cells. TCRdb reprocessed the reads via MiXCR and lists one record per CDR3 protein. The sample contains 80,000 to 100,000 distinct CDR3 sequences, roughly 28% of which appear only once. Sequenced material: CD4+ T cells, either the whole sample or a sorted fraction (not recorded which). Receptor source: a human donor in good health. Each CDR3 is given with its conserved first and last residue. A D gene is named only where the DNA matches it firmly. Clone size is shown for a subset of rows, as once, few, many or a class of expanded clone.

D gene: TRBD1
CDR3 length: 13
V gene: TRBV28
clone size: -
J gene: TRBJ2-7
CDR3 DNA: TGTGCCAGCAGTGTGGGACAGGGGGACGAGCAGTACTTC
CDR3 protein: CASSVGQGDEQYF

D gene: -
CDR3 length: 14
V gene: TRBV11-2
clone size: -
J gene: TRBJ2-7
CDR3 DNA: TGTGCCAGCAGTCTCGACCGGGATTCCTACGAGCAGTACTTC
CDR3 protein: CASSLDRDSYEQYF

D gene: TRBD2
CDR3 length: 16
V gene: TRBV5-1
clone size: few
J gene: TRBJ2-2
CDR3 DNA: TGCGCCAGCAGCTTGGGACTAGCGGAGAACACCGGGGAGCTGTTTTTT
CDR3 protein: CASSLGLAENTGELFF

D gene: -
CDR3 length: 15
V gene: TRBV5-1
clone size: few
J gene: TRBJ2-1
CDR3 DNA: TGCGCCAGCAGCTTGCTTCGGACGGGCGGCAATGAGCAGTTCTTC
CDR3 protein: CASSLLRTGGNEQFF

D gene: -
CDR3 length: 16
V gene: TRBV27
clone size: -
J gene: TRBJ1-5
CDR3 DNA: TGTGCCAGCAGTCCCGATTATTTTGGTATGAATCAGCCCCAGCATTTT
CDR3 protein: CASSPDYFGMNQPQHF

D gene: TRBD1
CDR3 length: 17
V gene: TRBV20-1
clone size: -
J gene: TRBJ1-5
CDR3 DNA: TGCAGTGCTGGGTCCGGGACAGGGGCGGTTTGGGGTCAGCCCCAGCATTTT
CDR3 protein: CSAGSGTGAVWGQPQHF

D gene: TRBD2
CDR3 length: 14
V gene: TRBV5-1
clone size: few
J gene: TRBJ2-7
CDR3 DNA: TGCGCCAGCAGCCTCCGGGGGGGAGACTACGAGCAGTACTTC
CDR3 protein: CASSLRGGDYEQYF

D gene: TRBD2
CDR3 length: 12
V gene: TRBV12-3/TRBV12-4
clone size: few
J gene: TRBJ2-5
CDR3 DNA: TGTGCCAGCAAGGGAGGGAGTCAGACCCAGTACTTC
CDR3 protein: CASKGGSQTQYF

D gene: -
CDR3 length: 11
V gene: TRBV19
clone size: few
J gene: TRBJ1-1
CDR3 DNA: TGTGCCAGCCGAATAGAAACTGAAGCTTTCTTT
CDR3 protein: CASRIETEAFF

D gene: -
CDR3 length: 11
V gene: TRBV4-1
clone size: -
J gene: TRBJ2-1
CDR3 DNA: TGCGCCAGCAACCAAGTCAATGAGCAGTTCTTC
CDR3 protein: CASNQVNEQFF

D gene: -
CDR3 length: 13
V gene: TRBV5-1
clone size: few
J gene: TRBJ1-1
CDR3 DNA: TGCGCCAGCAGCAGAGGGGGTTACACTGAAGCTTTCTTT
CDR3 protein: CASSRGGYTEAFF

D gene: -
CDR3 length: 15
V gene: TRBV11-2
clone size: -
J gene: TRBJ2-3
CDR3 DNA: TGTGCCAGCAGCTTGGGGGGCCCGGGCACAGATACGCAGTATTTT
CDR3 protein: CASSLGGPGTDTQYF

D gene: TRBD2
CDR3 length: 14
V gene: TRBV5-1
clone size: few
J gene: TRBJ2-5
CDR3 DNA: TGCGCCAGCAGTTCTGCGGGAGGGCCGGAGACCCAGTACTTC
CDR3 protein: CASSSAGGPETQYF

D gene: TRBD1
CDR3 length: 17
V gene: TRBV15
clone size: few
J gene: TRBJ1-6
CDR3 DNA: TGTGCCACCAGCAGAGATAAGCTGGACAGGTTCAGCTCACCCCTCCACTTT
CDR3 protein: CATSRDKLDRFSSPLHF

D gene: TRBD2
CDR3 length: 15
V gene: TRBV6-5
clone size: -
J gene: TRBJ2-2
CDR3 DNA: TGTGCCAGCAGCCTGGGACTAACCGGCACCGGGGAGCTGTTTTTT
CDR3 protein: CASSLGLTGTGELFF

D gene: -
CDR3 length: 13
V gene: TRBV11-2
clone size: few
J gene: TRBJ2-7
CDR3 DNA: TGTGCCAGCAGCATACAGGGTTACTACGAGCAGTACTTC
CDR3 protein: CASSIQGYYEQYF

D gene: -
CDR3 length: 13
V gene: TRBV12-3/TRBV12-4
clone size: few
J gene: TRBJ1-1
CDR3 DNA: TGTGCCAGCTCACCCAGGGTGAGGACTGAAGCTTTCTTT
CDR3 protein: CASSPRVRTEAFF

D gene: -
CDR3 length: 15
V gene: TRBV19
clone size: -
J gene: TRBJ2-3
CDR3 DNA: TGTGCCAGTAGTCAACGACCGACAGGCTCAGATACGCAGTATTTT
CDR3 protein: CASSQRPTGSDTQYF

D gene: TRBD2
CDR3 length: 15
V gene: TRBV10-3
clone size: -
J gene: TRBJ2-1
CDR3 DNA: TGTGCCATCAGTGAGTCTCTGACTAGCAAGGATGAGCAGTTCTTC
CDR3 protein: CAISESLTSKDEQFF

D gene: -
CDR3 length: 16
V gene: TRBV4-1
clone size: few
J gene: TRBJ2-1
CDR3 DNA: TGCGCCAGCAGCCAAGACGGGACGAACTCCTACAATGAGCAGTTCTTC
CDR3 protein: CASSQDGTNSYNEQFF

D gene: -
CDR3 length: 12
V gene: TRBV10-3
clone size: -
J gene: TRBJ2-7
CDR3 DNA: TGTGCCATCAGTGAGACGGCCTACGAGCAGTACTTC
CDR3 protein: CAISETAYEQYF

D gene: -
CDR3 length: 14
V gene: TRBV10-3
clone size: -
J gene: TRBJ2-7
CDR3 DNA: TGTGCCAGTGGGACGGGGGGCTTATCCTACGAGCAGTACTTC
CDR3 protein: CASGTGGLSYEQYF

D gene: TRBD1
CDR3 length: 14
V gene: TRBV6-1
clone size: few
J gene: TRBJ1-5
CDR3 DNA: TGTGCCAGCAGGACAGGGTCTGACAATCAGCCCCAGCATTTT
CDR3 protein: CASRTGSDNQPQHF

D gene: TRBD1
CDR3 length: 13
V gene: TRBV5-1
clone size: once
J gene: TRBJ2-3
CDR3 DNA: TGCGCCAGCTGCGACAGGGTGGAAGATACGCAGTATTTT
CDR3 protein: CASCDRVEDTQYF

D gene: -
CDR3 length: 16
V gene: TRBV7-9
clone size: few
J gene: TRBJ1-5
CDR3 DNA: TGTGCCAGCAGCTTAGGGACAGCATATAGCAATCAGCCCCAGCATTTT
CDR3 protein: CASSLGTAYSNQPQHF

D gene: TRBD2
CDR3 length: 16
V gene: TRBV20-1
clone size: -
J gene: TRBJ2-2
CDR3 DNA: TGCAGTGCTAGAGATCAGAGCGGGAGGACCGCCGGGGAGCTGTTTTTT
CDR3 protein: CSARDQSGRTAGELFF

D gene: -
CDR3 length: 16
V gene: TRBV4-3
clone size: few
J gene: TRBJ2-7
CDR3 DNA: TGCGCCAGCAGCCAAGATGCAGCGTATAGCTCCTACGAGCAGTACTTC
CDR3 protein: CASSQDAAYSSYEQYF

D gene: -
CDR3 length: 13
V gene: TRBV20-1
clone size: few
J gene: TRBJ2-7
CDR3 DNA: TGCAGTGCTGTTAGGGGCCTCTCCAGCGAGCAGTACTTC
CDR3 protein: CSAVRGLSSEQYF

D gene: -
CDR3 length: 14
V gene: TRBV5-1
clone size: few
J gene: TRBJ2-2
CDR3 DNA: TGCGCCAGCAGCTTTGGCGGGGACGCCGGGGAGCTGTTTTTT
CDR3 protein: CASSFGGDAGELFF

D gene: -
CDR3 length: 16
V gene: TRBV30
clone size: -
J gene: TRBJ2-4
CDR3 DNA: TGTGCCTGGAGTAGCGAAAAGAGCGTAGCCAAAAACATTCAGTACTTC
CDR3 protein: CAWSSEKSVAKNIQYF

D gene: -
CDR3 length: 14
V gene: TRBV20-1
clone size: -
J gene: TRBJ2-2
CDR3 DNA: TGCAGTGCTAGAGTCCCACAAAACACCGGGGGGCTGTTTTTT
CDR3 protein: CSARVPQNTGGLFF

D gene: -
CDR3 length: 12
V gene: TRBV11-2
clone size: -
J gene: TRBJ1-3
CDR3 DNA: TGTGCCAGCACTAGTTCGTCCAACACCATATATTTT
CDR3 protein: CASTSSSNTIYF

D gene: -
CDR3 length: 13
V gene: TRBV5-1
clone size: few
J gene: TRBJ2-5
CDR3 DNA: TGCGCCAGCAGCCGAGAGCAAAAAGAGACCCAGTACTTC
CDR3 protein: CASSREQKETQYF

D gene: -
CDR3 length: 14
V gene: TRBV6-5
clone size: -
J gene: TRBJ2-7
CDR3 DNA: TGTGCCAGCAGGGATGCGACTAGGTCCTACGAGCAGTACTTC
CDR3 protein: CASRDATRSYEQYF

D gene: -
CDR3 length: 14
V gene: TRBV29-1
clone size: few
J gene: TRBJ2-7
CDR3 DNA: TGCAGCGTTGACATGACCGGAGACTCCTACGAGCAGTACTTC
CDR3 protein: CSVDMTGDSYEQYF

D gene: TRBD1
CDR3 length: 16
V gene: TRBV15
clone size: few
J gene: TRBJ1-6
CDR3 DNA: TGTGCCACCAGCAGAGAGTACAGGGGCATGGATTCACCCCTCCACTTT
CDR3 protein: CATSREYRGMDSPLHF

D gene: TRBD2
CDR3 length: 15
V gene: TRBV3-1
clone size: -
J gene: TRBJ2-7
CDR3 DNA: TGTGCCAGCAGCCAAGATAGCGGGAAGGGCGGCGAGCAGTACTTC
CDR3 protein: CASSQDSGKGGEQYF

D gene: -
CDR3 length: 11
V gene: TRBV20-1
clone size: -
J gene: TRBJ2-3
CDR3 DNA: TGCAGTGCTAGAGACCCCCCTACGCAGTATTTT
CDR3 protein: CSARDPPTQYF

D gene: -
CDR3 length: 15
V gene: TRBV12-3/TRBV12-4
clone size: few
J gene: TRBJ1-1
CDR3 DNA: TGTGCCAGCAGTTTTATGGGGGGTATGGGCACTGAAGCTTTCTTT
CDR3 protein: CASSFMGGMGTEAFF

D gene: TRBD2
CDR3 length: 16
V gene: TRBV12-3/TRBV12-4
clone size: -
J gene: TRBJ2-3
CDR3 DNA: TGTGCCAGCAGTGAACTAGCGGGAGCGGGGTCAGATACGCAGTATTTT
CDR3 protein: CASSELAGAGSDTQYF

D gene: -
CDR3 length: 16
V gene: TRBV6-5
clone size: few
J gene: TRBJ1-1
CDR3 DNA: TGTGCCAGCAGTTACTCGAGTGGGGGGGTGAACACTGAAGCTTTCTTT
CDR3 protein: CASSYSSGGVNTEAFF

D gene: -
CDR3 length: 16
V gene: TRBV24-1
clone size: -
J gene: TRBJ2-3
CDR3 DNA: TGTGCCACCAGTGATTTTACGGCAGGGAGCACAGATACGCAGTATTTT
CDR3 protein: CATSDFTAGSTDTQYF

D gene: TRBD1
CDR3 length: 13
V gene: TRBV20-1
clone size: -
J gene: TRBJ2-7
CDR3 DNA: TGCAGTGCTAGGGGACAGGGGAATGACGAGCAGTACTTC
CDR3 protein: CSARGQGNDEQYF

D gene: -
CDR3 length: 11
V gene: TRBV29-1
clone size: -
J gene: TRBJ2-5
CDR3 DNA: TGCAGCGTTGAAATCCAAGAGACCCAGTACTTC
CDR3 protein: CSVEIQETQYF

D gene: TRBD1
CDR3 length: 19
V gene: TRBV28
clone size: few
J gene: TRBJ2-6
CDR3 DNA: TGTGCCAGCAGTTCCTCCTTCCGGGACAGGAGCTCTGGGGCCAACGTCCTGACTTTC
CDR3 protein: CASSSSFRDRSSGANVLTF

D gene: -
CDR3 length: 16
V gene: TRBV20-1
clone size: few
J gene: TRBJ1-2
CDR3 DNA: TGCAGTGCTAGAGATTTGGGGCCGAAGGGCTTCTATGGCTACACCTTC
CDR3 protein: CSARDLGPKGFYGYTF

D gene: -
CDR3 length: 13
V gene: TRBV6-1
clone size: -
J gene: TRBJ2-7
CDR3 DNA: TGTGCCAGCAGTGAAACCAGGGACTACGAGCAGTACTTC
CDR3 protein: CASSETRDYEQYF

D gene: -
CDR3 length: 13
V gene: TRBV5-1
clone size: -
J gene: TRBJ1-2
CDR3 DNA: TGCGCCAGCAGCTTCAATCCAAACTATGGCTACACCTTC
CDR3 protein: CASSFNPNYGYTF

D gene: -
CDR3 length: 12
V gene: TRBV20-1
clone size: few
J gene: TRBJ2-2
CDR3 DNA: TGCAGTGCTAGAGATCACAGCGGGGAGCTGTTTTTT
CDR3 protein: CSARDHSGELFF

D gene: -
CDR3 length: 13
V gene: TRBV7-2
clone size: few
J gene: TRBJ2-1
CDR3 DNA: TGTGCCAGCAGCTTAGCACGTTTCAATGAGCAGTTCTTC
CDR3 protein: CASSLARFNEQFF

D gene: -
CDR3 length: 14
V gene: TRBV25-1
clone size: -
J gene: TRBJ2-7
CDR3 DNA: TGTGCCAGCAGTGAGGATTATTGGCCCTACGAGCAGTACTTC
CDR3 protein: CASSEDYWPYEQYF

D gene: -
CDR3 length: 14
V gene: TRBV5-1
clone size: few
J gene: TRBJ1-3
CDR3 DNA: TGCGCCAGCAGCTCCCAGGGCTCTGGAAACACCATATATTTT
CDR3 protein: CASSSQGSGNTIYF

D gene: -
CDR3 length: 13
V gene: TRBV20-1
clone size: -
J gene: TRBJ2-7
CDR3 DNA: TGCAGTGCTAGTCGGCCGGGCACCTACGAGCAGTACTTC
CDR3 protein: CSASRPGTYEQYF

D gene: TRBD2
CDR3 length: 16
V gene: TRBV7-8
clone size: few
J gene: TRBJ2-1
CDR3 DNA: TGTGCCAGCAGCCAGACCCTAGCGGGAGGGGTCGATGAGCAGTTCTTC
CDR3 protein: CASSQTLAGGVDEQFF

D gene: -
CDR3 length: 14
V gene: TRBV7-9
clone size: -
J gene: TRBJ2-2
CDR3 DNA: TGTGCCAGCAGCTCGGAGTTGATTGCCGGGGAGCTGTTTTTT
CDR3 protein: CASSSELIAGELFF

D gene: TRBD1
CDR3 length: 17
V gene: TRBV6-5
clone size: once
J gene: TRBJ2-2
CDR3 DNA: TGTGCCAGCAATAAGGGACAGGGGGTCGCGAACACCGGGGAGCTGTTTTTT
CDR3 protein: CASNKGQGVANTGELFF

D gene: -
CDR3 length: 12
V gene: TRBV20-1
clone size: few
J gene: TRBJ1-5
CDR3 DNA: TGCAGTGTCACCCAGGGAAATCAGCCCCAGCATTTT
CDR3 protein: CSVTQGNQPQHF

D gene: -
CDR3 length: 19
V gene: TRBV7-2
clone size: few
J gene: TRBJ2-7
CDR3 DNA: TGTGCCAGCAGCTTAGTTCCGGTGGGGGTTCTAGCGCGCCACTACGAGCAGTACTTC
CDR3 protein: CASSLVPVGVLARHYEQYF

D gene: -
CDR3 length: 14
V gene: TRBV3-1
clone size: -
J gene: TRBJ2-3
CDR3 DNA: TGTGCCAGCAGCCAGCAGGGGACCACAGATACGCAGTATTTT
CDR3 protein: CASSQQGTTDTQYF